This T cell receptor (beta chain) stems from a study of blood T cell repertoires in COVID-19. TCRdb's copy holds only in-frame clones and misses some; the assay was immunoSEQ multiplex PCR. Seen here are roughly 130,000 clones, 70% to 85% observed once, and the top ten hold roughly an eighth. Trimming removed 0 bases at V and 6 bases at J, with 20 bases between. The CDR3 consists of 17 residues. Germline CDR1 is LNHDA and CDR2 is SQIVND (reference sequence). The sequenced sample was peripheral blood. The chain combines TRBV19 with TRBJ1-2; D is possibly TRBD1 (5 bases). This sequence originates from a woman in her fifties or sixties with acute or convalescent COVID-19. In DNA form, the CDR3 reads TGTGCCAGTAGTATAGACAATTTCGGGGGTCTTCTCGATGGCTACACCTTC. Amino acid sequence: CASSIDNFGGLLDGYTF.